This T cell receptor beta chain was documented in a study of cytomegalovirus exposure and HLA in healthy donors. Whole-study results and caveats: Researchers counted around 170 TCR beta chains as cytomegalovirus-associated. With later analysis, a missense DCLRE1C variant became linked to TCR beta V- and J-gene trimming.

In this sample, this clone turned up a few times. Its antigen is unidentified. PCR used 60 Vbeta primers and 13 Jbeta primers. The data were produced by immunoSEQ multiplex PCR, yet TCRdb's version contains in-frame clones alone and is incomplete. The profile shows 89,000 or so clones, roughly 75% of them singletons. Germline values: CDR1 SGDLS, CDR2 YYNGEE. The CDR3 extends over 14 amino acids. V lost 0 bases and J 7 bases, leaving 13 bases between the germline ends. The source of this sequence is a man aged 55 to 70 in good health and CMV-seronegative. What was sequenced was PBMCs. The V gene is TRBV9, the J gene TRBJ2-5; D call uncertain. In DNA form, the CDR3 reads TGTGCCAGCAGCGTAGATTGGCAGATTGGGACCCAGTACTTC. This sequence encodes CASSVDWQIGTQYF.